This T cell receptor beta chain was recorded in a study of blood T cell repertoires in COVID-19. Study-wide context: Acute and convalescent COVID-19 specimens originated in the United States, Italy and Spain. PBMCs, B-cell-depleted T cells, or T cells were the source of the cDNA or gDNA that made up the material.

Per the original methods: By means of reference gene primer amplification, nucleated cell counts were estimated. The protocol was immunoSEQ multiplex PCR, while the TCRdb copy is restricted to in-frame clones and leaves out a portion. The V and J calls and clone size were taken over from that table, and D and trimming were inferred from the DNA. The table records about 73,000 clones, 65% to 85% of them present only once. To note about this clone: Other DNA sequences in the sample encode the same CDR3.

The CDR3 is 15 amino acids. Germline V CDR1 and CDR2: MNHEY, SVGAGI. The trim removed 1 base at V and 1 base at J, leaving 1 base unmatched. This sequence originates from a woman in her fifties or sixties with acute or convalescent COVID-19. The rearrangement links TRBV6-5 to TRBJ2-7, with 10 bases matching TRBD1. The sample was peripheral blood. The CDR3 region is CASSYWTGGSYEQYF. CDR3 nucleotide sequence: TGTGCCAGCAGTTACTGGACAGGGGGTTCCTACGAGCAGTACTTC.